These 6 T cell receptor beta chains originate from one sample sequenced in a study of blood T cell repertoires in COVID-19. Here immunoSEQ multiplex PCR was the method, and the copy in TCRdb shows in-frame clones only, minus some. The sample yields under 300,000 clones, approximately 90% seen once. Sequences were obtained from PBMCs or T cells enriched from blood (not recorded which). The receptors derive from a human donor in a cohort exposed to, infected with or recovered from COVID-19 (not recorded which). The donor label of this sample is uncertain.

V and J are TRBV29-1 and TRBJ1-6; 7 nucleotides match TRBD1. The CDR3 totals 12 residues. Per germline, CDR1 SQVTM and CDR2 ANQGSEA. Losses at the gene ends were 7 bases for V and 7 bases for J; bases not matched to a gene: 4. The CDR3 DNA sequence: TGCAGCGCAGGGACAGCGAATTCACCCCTCCACTTT. This codes for CSAGTANSPLHF.

The rearrangement joins TRBV7-9 to TRBJ2-5; a possible D gene is TRBD1 (5 bases). Trimming removed 8 bases at V and 1 base at J, with 17 bases between. CDR1 and CDR2 (germline): SEHNR, FQNEAQ (reference sequence). The CDR3 runs 15 residues. The CDR3 sequence is CASPIVGRSQETQYF. The DNA for the CDR3 is TGTGCCAGCCCCATTGTGGGGCGATCCCAAGAGACCCAGTACTTC.

The rearrangement links TRBV10-3 to TRBJ2-7; 7 nucleotides align to TRBD1. The CDR3 loop spans 15 amino acids. CDR1 and CDR2 (germline): ENHRY, SYGVKD. With V trimmed by 0 bases and J by 4 bases, 6 bases remained unmatched. CDR3 DNA: TGTGCCATCAGTGAGTCTAGGACAGGATATTACGAGCAGTACTTC. This codes for CAISESRTGYYEQYF.

There are a few counts of this clone. CDR3 amino acids: CASSLTAGTGLTEAFF. CDR3 DNA sequence: TGTGCCAGCAGCTTAACAGCCGGGACAGGGCTCACTGAAGCTTTCTTT. The rearrangement links TRBV11-1 to TRBJ1-1, with 9 nucleotides matching TRBD1. Trimming removed 2 bases from V and 4 bases from J; junction bases left unmatched: 8. The CDR3 loop spans 16 amino acids. Germline CDR1 is SGHAT and CDR2 is FQDESV (reference sequence).

J is TRBJ2-7 and V is TRBV19; the match to TRBD1 covers 7 bases. The V gene's germline CDR1 is LNHDA and CDR2 SQIVND (reference sequence). The CDR3 consists of 13 residues. J lost 4 bases, V lost 4 bases, and 4 bases had no gene match. CDR3 nucleotides: TGTGCCAGTAGTAGAGTGACAGGGTACGAGCAGTACTTC. This encodes CASSRVTGYEQYF.

As for this clone: This CDR3 is also generated by other DNA sequences in the sample. In nucleotides, the CDR3 is TGTGCCAGCAGCGTAGCTAGCGGGGGTAACACCGGGGAGCTGTTTTTT. Translated, it gives CASSVASGGNTGELFF. The chain couples TRBV9 to TRBJ2-2; 10 bases are a match to TRBD2. Germline CDR1 SGDLS, CDR2 YYNGEE. The length of the CDR3 is 16 residues. The ends lost 0 bases at V and 2 bases at J; junction bases unmatched: 1.